The count of the clone carrying this T cell receptor (beta chain) is one. The V gene lost 6 bases and the J gene lost 3 bases, with 11 bases spanning the gap. The CDR3 length is 13 residues. CDR1 LNHDA and CDR2 SQIVND come from the germline V gene (reference sequence). The data stem from a study of blood T cell repertoires in COVID-19. Background on the study: The origin of the acute and convalescent COVID-19 samples was the United States, Italy and Spain.

In the original workflow: Amplification with reference gene primers provided the estimates of nucleated cell counts. Method: immunoSEQ multiplex PCR; TCRdb's copy keeps in-frame clones and lacks some. The V and J calls and clone size were taken over from that table, and D and trimming were inferred from the DNA. This table has around 260,000 clones, less than 90% appearing once. Sequencing was done on a sample of peripheral blood. V is TRBV19 and J is TRBJ1-2; D is undetermined. The sequence was obtained from a man between 25 and 39 years old with active or convalescent COVID-19. In DNA, the CDR3 is TGTGCCAGTAGCCCCCGTGAGGACTATGGCTACACCTTC. It specifies CASSPREDYGYTF.